This TCR beta chain was obtained from a study of technical replicates of blood from several donors. This CDR3 contains 11 residues. From germline, CDR1 is SGHTA and CDR2 FQGNSA. Trimming left V 3 bases short and J 10 bases short, with 9 bases between. TCRdb's copy holds only in-frame clones and misses some; the assay was immunoSEQ multiplex PCR. The table has tens of thousands of clones, about 95% seen once. J is TRBJ1-1 and V is TRBV7-2; no clear D. The clonotype originates from a human donor in good health. Some clones in this sample may be carry-over from other donors' samples. Sequencing was performed on PBMCs. The CDR3 spells CASSFEVAAFF. CDR3 sequence (DNA): TGTGCCAGCAGCTTCGAGGTAGCAGCTTTCTTT.